This TCR beta chain was identified during a study of blood T cells in healthy people across ages. Across the study: Template-switching capture recovered about one barcoded beta molecule per two T cells.

Comment on this clonotype: Its target is unknown.

Study-wide findings and caveats: Using unsorted PBMCs precluded a conclusive naive versus antigen-experienced comparison.

Sample-barcoded 5' priming and a J-beta primer mix drove a second PCR of roughly 6 to 12 cycles. All samples gave at least 3 million CDR3-containing paired-end reads. TCRdb redid the calling of the 5' RACE reads with MiXCR, one entry per CDR3 protein. Of 550,000 to 600,000 distinct CDR3 sequences in the sample, about 26% are singletons; the top ten hold about 18%. CDR1 LGHNA and CDR2 YNFKEQ come from the germline V gene. The CDR3 runs to 17 residues. V shed 3 bases and J 3 bases; nucleotides not matched to a gene: 8. In terms of origin and age, donors were healthy Caucasian individuals from Russia aged 6 to 90.

The sample comprised blood. The TCR sequence derives from a woman aged 70-85 years in good health. The V and J genes are TRBV4-2 and TRBJ2-2; 9 bases are a match to TRBD2. This CDR3 reads CASSHPSGGTYTGELFF. CDR3 nucleotides: TGTGCCAGCAGCCATCCAAGCGGGGGGACCTACACCGGGGAGCTGTTTTTT.